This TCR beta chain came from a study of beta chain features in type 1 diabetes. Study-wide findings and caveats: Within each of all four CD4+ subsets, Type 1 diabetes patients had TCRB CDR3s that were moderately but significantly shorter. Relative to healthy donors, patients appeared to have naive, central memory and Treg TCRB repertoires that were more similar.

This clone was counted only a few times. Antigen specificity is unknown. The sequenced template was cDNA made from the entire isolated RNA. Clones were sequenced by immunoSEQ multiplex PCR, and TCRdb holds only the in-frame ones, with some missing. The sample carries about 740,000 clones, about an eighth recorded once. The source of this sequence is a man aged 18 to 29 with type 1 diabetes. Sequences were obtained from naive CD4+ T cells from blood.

The CDR3 bases are TGTGCCAGCAGCCGGGACAGGCAGCGGTACAATGAGCAGTTCTTC. This gives the protein CASSRDRQRYNEQFF. The chain has TRBV6-5 and TRBJ2-1; 8 bases line up with TRBD1. V shed 6 bases and J 4 bases; nucleotides not matched to a gene: 8. The CDR3 runs 15 residues. CDR1 MNHEY and CDR2 SVGAGI come from the germline V gene.